The present T cell receptor (beta chain) was sequenced within a study of OX40 agonist ivuxolimab in advanced cancers. Overall study: Dose-escalation patients suffered from hepatocellular carcinoma, melanoma, renal cell or head and neck cancer. The group had a mean age of 60 years, ranged from 23 to 79, and was 80% to 90% male.

The germline CDR1 and CDR2 sequences are MDHEN and SYDVKM. CDR3 length equals 14 residues. V was pared by 5 bases and J by 6 bases, with 9 bases of the junction left unmatched. TCRdb keeps only in-frame clones here, not all; method: immunoSEQ multiplex PCR. The sample consists of 77,000 or so clones, over 85% of them appearing once. In this sample, this clone turned up once. This specimen consisted of CD4+ or CD8+ T cells sorted from blood, obtained in a trial of the OX40 agonist ivuxolimab. The chain links TRBV28 to TRBJ2-7, with TRBD1 matching 8 bases. The sequence was obtained from an adult with an advanced solid tumor such as melanoma, head and neck, liver or kidney cancer. CDR3: CASSHQGAPREQYF. CDR3 nucleotide sequence: TGTGCCAGCAGTCACCAGGGGGCGCCTCGCGAGCAGTACTTC.